This T cell receptor (beta chain) was sequenced for a study of beta chain features in type 1 diabetes. Study summary: Examination of sorted cells across all samples involved over 95 million cells.

Broader study findings: When Type 1 diabetes patients were examined, their TCRB CDR3s proved moderately but significantly shorter in all four CD4+ subsets. Sampled from patients, naive, central memory and Treg TCRB repertoires appeared more similar than those sampled from healthy donors.

This CDR3 is built from 16 residues. Germline V gene data show CDR1 as MNHEY and CDR2 as SMNVEV (reference sequence). The V end lost 5 bases, the J end lost 7 bases, and 18 bases lay between the germline ends. This clone showed up just a few times. Its antigen is unidentified. The authors reverse transcribed all of the isolated RNA, so sequencing captured expressed TCRB transcripts. About 3.57 million reads were obtained on average from naive, central memory and regulatory T cell samples. Sequenced by immunoSEQ multiplex PCR; TCRdb stores in-frame clones only, minus some. The repertoire holds 130,000 or so clones, with roughly a sixth as singletons.

This TCR was sampled from a young man with type 1 diabetes. The chain is built from TRBV27 and TRBJ1-6, with D uncertain. The sequencing input was central memory CD4+ T cells from blood. CDR3 in amino acids: CASSRTSSVRNSPLHF. As DNA, the CDR3 is TGTGCCAGCAGTAGAACGAGTTCGGTGAGGAATTCACCCCTCCACTTT.